This is a list of T cell receptor beta chains from one sample in a study of shared clonotypes between healthy human individuals. Assay: immunoSEQ multiplex PCR; the TCRdb copy retains only in-frame clones and omits some. The table records about 490,000 clones, about 78% of them present only once. Sample: PBMCs. These receptors all come from a middle-aged woman in good health. Some clones in this sample may be carry-over from other donors' samples. Each CDR3 is given with its conserved first and last residue. D genes are given only for firm matches. The size of a clone is reported for some rows only, either as once, few or many, or as a class for expanded clones.

J gene,D gene,V gene,clone size,CDR3 DNA,CDR3 protein
TRBJ2-6,TRBD1,TRBV4-1,NA,TGCGCCAGCAGCCAAGATCGGGGGACAGGTTCCCAGGTCCTGACTTTC,CASSQDRGTGSQVLTF
TRBJ2-3,TRBD1,TRBV28,NA,TGTGCCAGCAGTTCGAGGACAGGGTATGCAGATACGCAGTATTTT,CASSSRTGYADTQYF
TRBJ2-1,TRBD2,TRBV7-9,NA,TGTGCCAGCAGAGGGGGACTAGCGATGACCTACAATGAGCAGTTCTTC,CASRGGLAMTYNEQFF
TRBJ1-4,NA,TRBV10-3,NA,TGTGCCATCGGCCAAGGGGGTCCGAATGAAAAACTGTTTTTT,CAIGQGGPNEKLFF
TRBJ1-5,NA,TRBV6-6,NA,TGTGCCAGCAGTTACGCCGATCAGCCCCAGCATTTT,CASSYADQPQHF
TRBJ2-7,TRBD1,TRBV14,NA,TGTGCCAGCAGCCAGTGGGGACAGGGAGCCTCCTACGAGCAGTACTTC,CASSQWGQGASYEQYF
TRBJ2-5,NA,TRBV4-2,NA,TGTGCCAGCAGCCAAGCCGTTGGCGGTCAGGCGACCCAGTACTTC,CASSQAVGGQATQYF
TRBJ2-1,NA,TRBV7-8,NA,TGTGCCAGCAGCTTAGTAACCAGCGGACTCTACAATGAGCAGTTCTTC,CASSLVTSGLYNEQFF
TRBJ2-5,NA,TRBV27,NA,TGTGCCAGCAGTCAACCGGGGCAGACCCAGTACTTC,CASSQPGQTQYF
TRBJ2-3,TRBD1,TRBV27,NA,TGTGCCAGCAGTTTACAGGGGGCACGGACAGATACGCAGTATTTT,CASSLQGARTDTQYF
TRBJ2-5,TRBD1,TRBV29-1,NA,TGCAGCGTTGAGCAGCGGCAGGGGGAAGAGACCCAGTACTTC,CSVEQRQGEETQYF
TRBJ2-6,NA,TRBV19,many,TGTGCCAGTAGTATGGACAGCAAATCTGGGGCCAACGTCCTGACTTTC,CASSMDSKSGANVLTF
TRBJ1-1,NA,TRBV11-3,few,TGTGCCAGCAGCTCGGAGGAGAGCACTGAAGCTTTCTTT,CASSSEESTEAFF
TRBJ2-7,TRBD2,TRBV5-4,few,TGTGCCAGCAGCTCCCCGGGACTATCCTCCTACGAGCAGTACTTC,CASSSPGLSSYEQYF
TRBJ2-1,TRBD2,TRBV6-4,few,TGTGCCAGCAGTCGGTCCCGGGAGGGGAATGAGCAGTTCTTC,CASSRSREGNEQFF
TRBJ2-7,NA,TRBV6-1,NA,TGTGCCAGCAGTGAAGCGCCCCAGGGGTACTACGAGCAGTACTTC,CASSEAPQGYYEQYF
TRBJ1-6,TRBD1,TRBV30,NA,TGTGCCTGGAGTCAGGGGGCAGATTCACCCCTCCACTTT,CAWSQGADSPLHF
TRBJ2-7,TRBD1,TRBV28,few,TGTGCCAGCAGTCAGGACAGGGGGTACGAGCAGTACTTC,CASSQDRGYEQYF
TRBJ2-7,TRBD1,TRBV18,NA,TGTGCCAGCTCACCACCGATACAGGGGGTTGACGAGCAGTACTTC,CASSPPIQGVDEQYF
TRBJ1-2,NA,TRBV7-2,NA,TGTGCCAGCAGCTTGCGGTTGGGGGGAGCTAACTATGGCTACACCTTC,CASSLRLGGANYGYTF
TRBJ2-7,TRBD1,TRBV5-3,NA,TGTGCCAGAAGCGGGACAGGGGGAGCCTCCTACGAGCAGTACTTC,CARSGTGGASYEQYF
TRBJ1-1,NA,TRBV6-1,NA,TGTGCCAGCAGTGCGGGGCCGGAGAACACTGAAGCTTTCTTT,CASSAGPENTEAFF
TRBJ2-5,TRBD2,TRBV11-2,NA,TGTGCCAGCAGCTTGGGACTAGCGGGAGGAGAGACCCAGTACTTC,CASSLGLAGGETQYF
TRBJ1-2,TRBD1,TRBV2,NA,TGTGCCAGCGGGCCGGACAGGGTTTATGGCTACACCTTC,CASGPDRVYGYTF